Below, 18 T cell receptor beta chains from the same sample are listed, as sequenced in a study of PD-L1 blockade in urothelial cancer. TCRdb's table, derived via immunoSEQ multiplex PCR, lists solely in-frame clones and lacks some. The sample shows approximately 20,000 clones, 90% of them seen only once. The sequencing used PBMCs, collected around atezolizumab (anti-PD-L1) treatment. The receptors were sampled from a woman aged 55-70 years with urothelial cancer.

The V call is TRBV9, the J call TRBJ2-7; D uncertain. The germline gives CDR1 SGDLS, CDR2 YYNGEE. This CDR3 comprises 14 residues. Trimming removed 0 bases from V and 6 bases from J, with 13 bases in between. The CDR3 region has the DNA TGTGCCAGCAGCGTAGGTGGCGGTCCGGGCGAGCAGTACTTC. Protein product: CASSVGGGPGEQYF. Complete variable domain (other parts from reference TRBV9 and TRBJ2-7): DSGVTQTPKHLITATGQRVTLRCSPRSGDLSVYWYQQSLDQGLQFLIQYYNGEERAKGNILERFSAQQFPDLHSELNLSSLELGDSALYFCASSVGGGPGEQYFGPGTRLTVT.

This sequence joins TRBV4-1 and TRBJ2-7; D gene uncertain. The germline gives CDR1 MGHRA, CDR2 YSYEKL. V lost 0 bases and J lost 2, with 11 bases in between. CDR3 size: 15 residues. The CDR3 spells CASSQDLNRAYEQYF. CDR3 in DNA: TGCGCCAGCAGCCAAGATCTAAACAGAGCCTACGAGCAGTACTTC.

This chain uses TRBV5-1 with TRBJ2-7, with D maybe TRBD2 (5 bases). Germline lookup yields CDR1 SGHRS and CDR2 YFSETQ. The V end lost 0 bases, the J end lost 2 bases, and 12 bases lay between the germline ends. The CDR3 covers 15 residues. CDR3 in DNA: TGCGCCAGCAGCTTGGCGGCTAGCAGTACCTACGAGCAGTACTTC. Translated: CASSLAASSTYEQYF. The variable domain in full, with the rest retrieved from reference TRBV5-1 and TRBJ2-7, is KAGVTQTPRYLIKTRGQQVTLSCSPISGHRSVSWYQQTPGQGLQFLFEYFSETQRNKGNFPGRFSGRQFSNSRSEMNVSTLELGDSALYLCASSLAASSTYEQYFGPGTRLTVT.

This clone was seen a single time. The rearrangement uses TRBV7-3 and TRBJ2-1; no firm D call. The CDR3 consists of 11 residues. Germline V lookup: CDR1 SGHTA, CDR2 FQGTGA. The V and J ends lost 6 bases and 8 bases respectively, with 8 bases between them. The CDR3 is CASSSGDEQFF. CDR3 coding DNA: TGTGCCAGCAGTAGTGGAGATGAGCAGTTCTTC.

This sequence joins TRBV27 and TRBJ2-6, with D unresolved. Germline assignment: CDR1 MNHEY and CDR2 SMNVEV (reference sequence). The CDR3 has 14 amino acids. V lost 3 bases to trimming and J lost 0 bases, with 3 bases between them. CDR3 in amino acids: CASSFLSGANVLTF. CDR3 in DNA: TGTGCCAGCAGTTTTCTCTCTGGGGCCAACGTCCTGACTTTC.

The chain carries TRBV28 and TRBJ1-1, with 9 bases identical to TRBD1. V was clipped by 3 bases and J by 5 bases; unmatched bases: 7. Germline values: CDR1 MDHEN, CDR2 SYDVKM. The CDR3 is 15 amino acids. The CDR3 DNA is TGTGCCAGCAGTTTTCTACAGGGGGCGCGGACTGAAGCTTTCTTT. This encodes CASSFLQGARTEAFF.

This clone was detected only a few times. This rearrangement joins TRBV4-1 to TRBJ1-4; 7 bases are shared with TRBD1. The germline CDR1 and CDR2 sequences are MGHRA and YSYEKL. The CDR3 has 16 amino acids. V lost 4 bases, J lost 5 bases, and 10 bases stayed unmatched. CDR3 sequence: CASSPIGTAANEKLFF. In DNA form, the CDR3 reads TGCGCCAGCAGCCCTATTGGGACAGCCGCCAATGAAAAACTGTTTTTT.

CDR3 bases: TGTGCCAGTAGTATGTTCCCCGGACAGGCAACCTACGAGCAGTACTTC. Its protein product is CASSMFPGQATYEQYF. V and J are TRBV19 and TRBJ2-7; TRBD1 matches 7 bases. The germline V gene encodes CDR1 LNHDA and CDR2 SQIVND (reference sequence). The length of the CDR3 is 16 residues. V was pared by 3 bases and J by 2 bases, with 10 bases of the junction left unmatched.

The chain links TRBV7-9 to TRBJ2-7; 10 bases fit TRBD2. Germline CDR1 reads SEHNR; CDR2 reads FQNEAQ (reference sequence). V lost 0 bases to trimming and J lost 5 bases; unmatched junction nucleotides: 7. This CDR3 comprises 16 residues. CDR3 sequence (DNA): TGTGCCAGCAGCTTAGCTCGCCCTAGCGGGAGCCACGAGCAGTACTTC. Translated, it gives CASSLARPSGSHEQYF.

This rearrangement joins TRBV10-3 to TRBJ2-1; no reliable D call. This CDR3 contains 12 residues. Germline V CDR1 and CDR2: ENHRY, SYGVKD. With 3 bases removed from V and 3 bases from J, the gap between germline ends came to 3 bases. The CDR3 protein is CAISEHYNEQFF. CDR3 sequence (DNA): TGTGCCATCAGTGAACACTACAATGAGCAGTTCTTC.

CDR3 DNA sequence: TGTGCCAGCAGTTTAGGAGGACAGGGGCAAGAGACCCAGTACTTC. Amino acid sequence: CASSLGGQGQETQYF. The chain recombines TRBV28 with TRBJ2-5; 9 bases line up with TRBD1. Germline CDR1 MDHEN, CDR2 SYDVKM. With V trimmed by 2 bases and J by 2 bases, 3 bases remained unmatched. There are 15 residues in the CDR3.

The chain has TRBV7-2 and TRBJ1-3, with TRBD1 as a possible D gene (5 bases). CDR1 is SGHTA and CDR2 is FQGNSA in the germline V gene. V dropped 5 bases and J dropped 4 bases, with 24 bases sitting between them. The CDR3 is made up of 18 amino acids. CDR3 in DNA: TGTGCCAGCAGCACTAGCCGTGGGACCAGGGAGGCCGGAAACACCATATATTTT. Its protein product is CASSTSRGTREAGNTIYF.

The chain uses TRBV27 and TRBJ2-3, with a weak D call TRBD1 (6 bases). Germline V lookup: CDR1 MNHEY, CDR2 SMNVEV (reference sequence). V was clipped by 5 bases and J by 4 bases, with 13 bases between them. The length of the CDR3 is 14 residues. In DNA, the CDR3 is TGTGCCAGCAGTCCATACAGGGATGCAGATACGCAGTATTTT. It is translated as CASSPYRDADTQYF.

The rearrangement joins TRBV11-2 to TRBJ2-7; D perhaps matches TRBD2 (6 bases). CDR3 length: 13 amino acids. Germline V gene sequence: CDR1 SGHAT, CDR2 FQNNGV. V was shortened by 5 bases and J by 3 bases, with 11 bases between the two germline ends. The CDR3 DNA follows: TGTGCCAGCAGCCTCGGGACTGACTACGAGCAGTACTTC. Translation gives CASSLGTDYEQYF.

The rearrangement links TRBV18 to TRBJ2-7; the D is unclear. The CDR3 is 14 amino acids. Trimming cost V 1 base and J 2 bases, with 9 bases left between them. Looked up from germline, CDR1 is KGHSH and CDR2 is LQKENI. The CDR3 protein is CASSPLPGPYEQYF. In nucleotides, the CDR3 is TGTGCCAGCTCACCACTCCCCGGTCCCTACGAGCAGTACTTC.

This rearrangement joins TRBV27 to TRBJ2-4, with TRBD2 matching over 7 bases. V lost 5 bases to trimming and J lost 0 bases; unmatched junction nucleotides: 1. Per germline, CDR1 MNHEY and CDR2 SMNVEV (reference sequence). The CDR3 sequence is 14 residues long. The CDR3 nucleotides read TGTGCCAGCAGTGGGGGGGGAGCCAAAAACATTCAGTACTTC. Protein: CASSGGGAKNIQYF.

As for this clone: The conserved phenylalanine or tryptophan is not found at the CDR3 terminus, so this likely reflects a read error. No DNA is shown, since the ends of the CDR3 on it are uncertain; the CDR3 is the one TCRdb lists. The V and J genes are TRBV28 and TRBJ2-3; the table's D call, TRBD1, has no DNA check behind it. The CDR3 spans 12 residues, counting both ends. Germline values: CDR1 MDHEN, CDR2 SYDVKM. The CDR3 is CASSLVGQVPVV.

The rearrangement links TRBV7-3 to TRBJ2-1, with a tentative D call TRBD1 (6 bases). Germline V gives CDR1 SGHTA, CDR2 FQGTGA. The ends were cut back, 5 bases at V and 5 bases at J, with 19 bases in the middle. CDR3 size: 16 residues. DNA of the CDR3: TGTGCCAGCAGCGCGCACCCCAGGGGAGTAAACAATGAGCAGTTCTTC. It translates to CASSAHPRGVNNEQFF.